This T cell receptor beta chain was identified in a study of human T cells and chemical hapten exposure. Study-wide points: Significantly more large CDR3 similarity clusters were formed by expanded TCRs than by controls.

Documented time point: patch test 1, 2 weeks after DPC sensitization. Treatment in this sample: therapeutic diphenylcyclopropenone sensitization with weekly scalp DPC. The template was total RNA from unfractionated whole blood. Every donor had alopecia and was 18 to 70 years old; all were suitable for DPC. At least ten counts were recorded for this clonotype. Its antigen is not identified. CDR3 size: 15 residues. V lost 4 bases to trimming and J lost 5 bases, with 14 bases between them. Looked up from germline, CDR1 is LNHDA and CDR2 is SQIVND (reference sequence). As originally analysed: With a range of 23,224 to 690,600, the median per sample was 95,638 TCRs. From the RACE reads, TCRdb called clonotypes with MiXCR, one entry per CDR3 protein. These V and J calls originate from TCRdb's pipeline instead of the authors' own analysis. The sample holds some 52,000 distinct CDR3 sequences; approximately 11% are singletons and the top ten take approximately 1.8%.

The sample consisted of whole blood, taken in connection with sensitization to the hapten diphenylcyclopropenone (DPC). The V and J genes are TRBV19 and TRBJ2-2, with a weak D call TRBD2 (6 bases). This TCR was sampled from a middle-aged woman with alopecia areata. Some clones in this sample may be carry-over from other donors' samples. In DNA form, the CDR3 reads TGTGCCAGTAGTACCTGGTGGGGGGATACCGGGGAGCTGTTTTTT. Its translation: CASSTWWGDTGELFF.